This T cell receptor (beta chain) was sequenced during a study of CD8 T cells in Susac syndrome. Random hexamers were used to reverse transcribe the RNA input (roughly 0.5 to 1 ug). The method of amplification for TCR beta CDR3 was immunoSEQ multiplex PCR, covering 54 Vbeta and 13 Jbeta. TCRdb reanalysed the immunoSEQ multiplex PCR reads using MiXCR and keeps one entry per CDR3 protein. The repertoire includes some 300,000 distinct CDR3 sequences, 70% to 90% of them detected once, and around 0.12% sits in the top ten. CDR1 is SGDLS and CDR2 is YYNGEE in the germline V gene. The CDR3 contains 11 residues. Trimming left V 6 bases short and J 5 bases short, with 6 bases between. This clonotype has just a few counts.

The TCR sequence derives from a human donor with multiple sclerosis. V usage is TRBV9 and J usage is TRBJ2-1, with D perhaps matching TRBD2 (5 bases). The sequencing input was CD8+ T cells from PBMCs. CDR3 sequence: CASKRNNEQFF. CDR3 coding DNA: TGTGCCAGCAAGCGGAACAATGAGCAGTTCTTC.